These 20 T cell receptor beta chains came from one sample sequenced in a study of blood T cell repertoires in COVID-19. Here immunoSEQ multiplex PCR was the method, and the copy in TCRdb shows in-frame clones only, minus some. The sample yields approximately 210,000 clones, 94% seen once. The source material was peripheral blood. Receptors originate from a man aged 25 to 40 with COVID-19, enrolled during active disease.

The V gene is TRBV10-1, the J gene TRBJ2-2; TRBD2 matches at 13 bases. Per the germline V gene, CDR1 is WNHNN and CDR2 is SYGVQD (reference sequence). V shed 5 bases and J 7 bases; nucleotides not matched to a gene: 7. The CDR3 is made up of 16 amino acids. The CDR3 sequence: CASSPTSGGAGGELFF. CDR3 nucleotide sequence: TGCGCCAGCAGTCCTACTAGCGGGGGGGCCGGCGGGGAGCTGTTTTTT.

The chain carries TRBV6-1 and TRBJ1-2, with 11 bases aligning to TRBD1. The CDR3 length is 16 residues. CDR1 is MNHNS, CDR2 SASEGT, per germline. V lost 4 bases to trimming and J lost 1 base; unmatched junction nucleotides: 5. The CDR3 is CASSGDRGRGNYGYTF. CDR3 bases: TGTGCCAGCAGTGGGGACAGGGGGAGGGGTAACTATGGCTACACCTTC.

This clone was seen only once. The CDR3 sequence: CASGAGNTIYF. The CDR3 DNA reads as TGTGCCAGCGGTGCTGGAAACACCATATATTTT. J is TRBJ1-3 and V is TRBV10-3; the D is unclear. The CDR3 spans 11 residues. Trimming pared 10 bases from V and 2 bases from J, leaving 6 bases between. Germline loops: CDR1 ENHRY, CDR2 SYGVKD.

This chain uses TRBV2 with TRBJ2-2, with TRBD2 as a possible D gene (6 bases). Germline lookup yields CDR1 SNHLY and CDR2 FYNNEI. Trimming removed 6 bases from V and 1 base from J, with 15 bases in between. The CDR3 has 16 amino acids. CDR3 sequence: CASSDLGGQNTGELFF. CDR3 in DNA: TGTGCCAGCAGCGACTTGGGGGGTCAGAACACCGGGGAGCTGTTTTTT. The variable domain in full, completed from reference TRBV2 and TRBJ2-2, reads EPEVTQTPSHQVTQMGQEVILRCVPISNHLYFYWYRQILGQKVEFLVSFYNNEISEKSEIFDDQFSVERPDGSNFTLKIRSTKLEDSAMYFCASSDLGGQNTGELFFGEGSRLTVL.

The rearrangement links TRBV5-1 to TRBJ1-1; weak D call: TRBD1 (5 bases). V was clipped by 4 bases and J by 0 bases, with 7 bases between them. The CDR3 is 13 amino acids. Germline loops: CDR1 SGHRS, CDR2 YFSETQ. The CDR3 nucleotides are TGCGCCAGCAGCATACAGGTGAACACTGAAGCTTTCTTT. This encodes CASSIQVNTEAFF.

Only a few counts were recorded for this clone. J is TRBJ1-5 and V is TRBV7-9, with 12 bases fitting TRBD1. CDR1 is SEHNR and CDR2 is FQNEAQ in the germline V gene (reference sequence). V shed 4 bases and J 5 bases; nucleotides not matched to a gene: 3. This CDR3 is built from 15 residues. The CDR3 here is CASSSGTGGYQPQHF. In nucleotides, the CDR3 is TGTGCCAGCAGCTCCGGGACAGGGGGCTATCAGCCCCAGCATTTT.

The gene calls are TRBV2 and TRBJ1-5, with 9 bases aligning to TRBD1. This CDR3 is 15 amino acids long. Germline assignment: CDR1 SNHLY and CDR2 FYNNEI. V was pared by 6 bases and J by 1 base, with 4 bases of the junction left unmatched. The CDR3: CASSLQGASNQPQHF. The CDR3 nucleotides read TGTGCCAGCAGCTTACAGGGGGCGAGCAATCAGCCCCAGCATTTT. Full variable domain (remainder filled in from reference TRBV2 and TRBJ1-5): EPEVTQTPSHQVTQMGQEVILRCVPISNHLYFYWYRQILGQKVEFLVSFYNNEISEKSEIFDDQFSVERPDGSNFTLKIRSTKLEDSAMYFCASSLQGASNQPQHFGDGTRLSIL.

The genes are TRBV6-6 and TRBJ1-4; TRBD1 matches at 7 bases. This CDR3 comprises 16 residues. Germline CDR1 and CDR2: MNHNY and SVGAGI (reference sequence). V trimming: 2 bases; J trimming: 10 bases; junction bases outside the gene matches: 13. CDR3 in DNA: TGTGCCAGCAGTTACGGGAAAGGGGGCTTGGGGCCAAAACTGTTTTTT. Translated, it gives CASSYGKGGLGPKLFF.

The chain carries TRBV9 and TRBJ2-1, with TRBD2 identical over 13 bases. J gave up 7 bases and V 4 bases, and 8 bases lay outside the gene matches. Germline V CDR1 and CDR2: SGDLS, YYNGEE. The CDR3 extends over 16 amino acids. The CDR3: CASSITSGGAGNEQFF. CDR3 bases: TGTGCCAGCAGCATTACTAGCGGGGGGGCCGGGAATGAGCAGTTCTTC.

The chain couples TRBV4-1 to TRBJ1-2, with D uncertain. Trimming took 0 bases from V and 6 from J, leaving 14 bases between them. Germline V gene lookup returns CDR1 MGHRA and CDR2 YSYEKL. This CDR3 is built from 15 residues. The DNA for the CDR3 is TGCGCCAGCAGCCAAGATGGTGGCAGGTTCCATGGCTACACCTTC. Amino acids: CASSQDGGRFHGYTF.

The rearrangement links TRBV5-1 to TRBJ1-2, with a possible D match to TRBD1 (6 bases). CDR1 is SGHRS and CDR2 is YFSETQ in the germline V gene. Trimming pared 5 bases from V and 2 bases from J, leaving 13 bases between. The CDR3 is 14 residues long. For the CDR3, the DNA is TGCGCCAGCAGATCCCCCGGGACAAACTATGGCTACACCTTC. Protein sequence: CASRSPGTNYGYTF.

The chain carries TRBV7-2 and TRBJ1-3; a weak D match, TRBD1 (6 bases). CDR1 is SGHTA, CDR2 FQGNSA, per germline. Trimming took off 5 bases at V and 3 bases at J, with 14 bases between the two ends. The CDR3 is 15 amino acids. The CDR3 DNA follows: TGTGCCAGCAGCGTTCAGGGGTCCGGTGGAAACACCATATATTTT. This sequence encodes CASSVQGSGGNTIYF.

This clone was picked up one time. For the CDR3, the DNA is TGCAGCGTTGAAGGGCTACGGGGCTATGGCTACACCTTC. Its translation is CSVEGLRGYGYTF. This chain links TRBV29-1 with TRBJ1-2; D remains unclear. V lost 1 base to trimming and J lost 4 bases, with 10 bases between them. Germline lookup yields CDR1 SQVTM and CDR2 ANQGSEA. This CDR3 region has 13 residues. Drawing the rest from reference TRBV29-1 and TRBJ1-2, the complete variable domain is SAVISQKPSRDICQRGTSLTIQCQVDSQVTMMFWYRQQPGQSLTLIATANQGSEATYESGFVIDKFPISRPNLTFSTLTVSNMSPEDSSIYLCSVEGLRGYGYTFGSGTRLTVV.

In this sample, this clone turned up once. This chain connects TRBV7-7 to TRBJ2-1; a possible D gene is TRBD1 (5 bases). Germline lookup yields CDR1 SSHAT and CDR2 FNYEAQ (reference sequence). The CDR3 runs 16 residues. V shed 4 bases and J shed 4 bases, with 17 bases lying between them. This CDR3 reads CASSSRLTDNYNEQFF. The CDR3 DNA sequence: TGTGCCAGCAGCTCGCGCCTGACGGACAATTACAATGAGCAGTTCTTC.

A few counts support this clone. The CDR3 loop reads CASSPGHSYEQYF. The CDR3 DNA reads as TGCGCCAGCAGCCCGGGACACTCCTACGAGCAGTACTTC. The gene calls are TRBV5-1 and TRBJ2-7; D might be TRBD1 (6 bases). Germline V gene data show CDR1 as SGHRS and CDR2 as YFSETQ. This CDR3 comprises 13 residues. V was pared by 4 bases and J by 0 bases, with 8 bases between. The full variable domain, completed using reference TRBV5-1 and TRBJ2-7, is KAGVTQTPRYLIKTRGQQVTLSCSPISGHRSVSWYQQTPGQGLQFLFEYFSETQRNKGNFPGRFSGRQFSNSRSEMNVSTLELGDSALYLCASSPGHSYEQYFGPGTRLTVT.

The rearrangement uses TRBV7-3 and TRBJ2-3, with 8 bases aligning to TRBD2. From germline, CDR1 is SGHTA and CDR2 FQGTGA. This CDR3 is 13 amino acids long. V trimming: 5 bases; J trimming: 5 bases; junction bases outside the gene matches: 3. In DNA form, the CDR3 reads TGTGCCAGCAGCAGACGGGAGGGAGATACGCAGTATTTT. Its translation is CASSRREGDTQYF. Together with reference TRBV7-3 and TRBJ2-3, the CDR3 gives the full variable domain: GAGVSQTPSNKVTEKGKYVELRCDPISGHTALYWYRQSLGQGPEFLIYFQGTGAADDSGLPNDRFFAVRPEGSVSTLKIQRTERGDSAVYLCASSRREGDTQYFGPGTRLTVL.

V usage is TRBV27 and J usage is TRBJ1-2; TRBD1 might be the D (6 bases). The CDR3 consists of 14 residues. V was pared by 7 bases and J by 4 bases, with 16 bases between. The V gene's germline CDR1 is MNHEY and CDR2 SMNVEV (reference sequence). CDR3 sequence: CASNKDRGIYGYTF. The CDR3 nucleotides read TGTGCCAGCAATAAGGACAGAGGAATCTATGGCTACACCTTC.

The chain is built from TRBV5-6 and TRBJ2-2; 11 nucleotides match TRBD2. The V and J ends lost 4 bases and 2 bases, in that order; junction bases with no gene match: 7. CDR3 length: 17 amino acids. Germline CDR1 is SGHDT and CDR2 is YYEEEE. DNA of the CDR3: TGTGCCAGCAGCATAATAGCGGGGGGGCTTAACACCGGGGAGCTGTTTTTT. Its translation: CASSIIAGGLNTGELFF.

This chain joins TRBV11-2 and TRBJ2-1; 13 nucleotides match TRBD2. Germline CDR1 reads SGHAT; CDR2 reads FQNNGV. With 5 bases clipped from V and 10 bases from J, the junction kept 8 bases outside the gene matches. The CDR3 is 15 residues long. The CDR3 reads CASSQGTSGISEQFF. DNA for the CDR3: TGTGCCAGCAGCCAAGGGACTAGCGGGATCTCAGAGCAGTTCTTC.

The chain uses TRBV5-1 and TRBJ1-2; 8 bases line up with TRBD1. The CDR3 has 15 amino acids. Looked up from germline, CDR1 is SGHRS and CDR2 is YFSETQ. V trimming: 0 bases; J trimming: 0 bases; junction bases outside the gene matches: 1. CDR3 loop: CASSLETGANYGYTF. CDR3 nucleotides: TGCGCCAGCAGCTTGGAGACAGGGGCTAACTATGGCTACACCTTC.